These T cell receptor beta chains were read from a single sample in a study of spatial heterogeneity in lung cancer. TCRdb re-derived calls from the 5' RACE reads in MiXCR, one entry per CDR3 protein. In the table there are about 92,000 distinct CDR3 sequences, less than 15% of which are singletons. The sample consisted of PBMCs, taken at surgery. These receptors were obtained from a male donor with early-stage non-small cell lung cancer. CDR3s include the opening cysteine and the closing phenylalanine or tryptophan. A D gene is named only where the DNA matches it firmly. Only part of the rows carry a size: once, few, many, or a class if the clone is expanded.

j_call clone_size d_call v_call cdr3_nt cdr3_aa
TRBJ2-6 - - TRBV5-1 TGCGCCAGCAGTAATCCTGGGGCCAACGTCCTGACTTTC CASSNPGANVLTF
TRBJ1-5 - - TRBV6-6 TGTGCCAGCACCGTAATGAAGAACCAGCCCCAGCATTTT CASTVMKNQPQHF
TRBJ2-7 many TRBD1 TRBV20-1 TGCAGTGCTAAACAGGGGGGAGTCTACGAGCAGTACTTC CSAKQGGVYEQYF
TRBJ2-1 - - TRBV7-2 TGTGCCAGCAGCTTATCGGCCGGGCCGTCTGAGCAGTTCTTC CASSLSAGPSEQFF
TRBJ1-6 many TRBD1 TRBV5-1 TGCGCCAGCAGCCCCGACAGGGCGGAACTTTCACCCCTCCACTTT CASSPDRAELSPLHF
TRBJ1-1 few - TRBV11-2 TGTGCCAGCAGCCCCCGGGGGGGCGGAGGCACTGAAGCTTTCTTT CASSPRGGGGTEAFF
TRBJ2-7 - TRBD2 TRBV29-1 TGCAGCGTCGAGTCTAGCGGTCCTCTCTACGAGCAGTACTTC CSVESSGPLYEQYF
TRBJ1-1 few - TRBV7-9 TGTGCCAGCAGCGGATACAGGACCCAGAACACTGAAGCTTTCTTT CASSGYRTQNTEAFF
TRBJ1-4 many - TRBV6-5 TGTGCCAGCAGTTACGGCCCGGATGAAAAACTGTTTTTT CASSYGPDEKLFF
TRBJ1-3 many - TRBV14 TGTGCCAGCAGCCAAGGGACAGTCAACACCATATATTTT CASSQGTVNTIYF
TRBJ2-2 - TRBD2 TRBV7-6 TGTGCCAGCAGCTTAGAAGCTAGCGGGGCCAACACCGGGGAGCTGTTTTTT CASSLEASGANTGELFF
TRBJ1-1 - TRBD1 TRBV6-4 TGTGCCAGCAAGAGGACAGGGATGAACACTGAAGCTTTCTTT CASKRTGMNTEAFF
TRBJ2-4 many TRBD2 TRBV18 TGTGCCAGCTCATCTCTAGCGGGAGACGAGGGGAACATTCAGTACTTC CASSSLAGDEGNIQYF
TRBJ2-3 few TRBD1 TRBV7-9 TGTGCCAGCAGCTTAGCCGGGACAGGGGGGAGCGCAGATACGCAGTATTTT CASSLAGTGGSADTQYF
TRBJ2-4 - - TRBV6-4 TGTGCCAGCAAACGGGGAGCCAAAAACATTCAGTACTTC CASKRGAKNIQYF